A single sample gave rise to the 28 T cell receptor beta chains below, sequenced in a study of control samples from healthy donors and cancer patients. Using immunoSEQ multiplex PCR, the repertoire was profiled, and TCRdb retains in-frame clones only, with some absent. In the table there are more than 80,000 clones, approximately 95% of which are singletons. The sequenced material came from blood. These receptors originate from a man aged 18 to 29 in good health.

This sequence joins TRBV4-1 and TRBJ2-1; a possible D gene is TRBD1 (6 bases). V was shortened by 3 bases and J by 9 bases, with 18 bases between the two germline ends. Germline-derived CDR1 and CDR2 are MGHRA and YSYEKL. The CDR3 covers 15 residues. The CDR3: CASSQEGWGHGEQFF. Here the CDR3 DNA reads TGCGCCAGCAGCCAGGAAGGCTGGGGGCACGGTGAGCAGTTCTTC.

The CDR3: CASSISYGPNYGYTF. CDR3 DNA: TGTGCCAGTAGTATTTCCTACGGACCTAACTATGGCTACACCTTC. The chain couples TRBV19 to TRBJ1-2; D call uncertain. The V end was cut by 3 bases, the J end by 0 bases, with 11 bases between. The CDR3 totals 15 residues. Looked up from germline, CDR1 is LNHDA and CDR2 is SQIVND (reference sequence). Full variable domain (outside the CDR3, taken from reference TRBV19 and TRBJ1-2): DGGITQSPKYLFRKEGQNVTLSCEQNLNHDAMYWYRQDPGQGLRLIYYSQIVNDFQKGDIAEGYSVSREKKESFPLTVTSAQKNPTAFYLCASSISYGPNYGYTFGSGTRLTVV.

The chain employs TRBV19 and TRBJ2-1; perhaps TRBD2 as D (7 bases). Germline loops: CDR1 LNHDA, CDR2 SQIVND (reference sequence). The CDR3 loop spans 15 amino acids. Between the trimmed V and J ends, which lost 5 bases and 2 bases, there was a span of 13 bases. This CDR3 is CASSPLRGPYNEQFF. The CDR3 nucleotides read TGTGCCAGTAGTCCATTGCGGGGGCCCTACAATGAGCAGTTCTTC.

The rearrangement joins TRBV4-1 to TRBJ1-1, with 8 positions matching TRBD1. This CDR3 has 13 amino acids. The germline CDR1 and CDR2 sequences are MGHRA and YSYEKL. The trim removed 4 bases at V and 5 bases at J, leaving 3 bases unmatched. In nucleotides, the CDR3 is TGCGCCAGCAGCCGGACAGGGCGAACTGAAGCTTTCTTT. Protein: CASSRTGRTEAFF.

V is TRBV27 and J is TRBJ2-3; 7 bases are shared with TRBD2. V gave up 6 bases and J gave up 6 bases; unmatched junction bases: 3. This CDR3 comprises 12 residues. CDR1 MNHEY and CDR2 SMNVEV come from the germline V gene (reference sequence). This CDR3 is CASRGGSDTQYF. In DNA, the CDR3 is TGTGCCAGCAGGGGGGGGAGTGATACGCAGTATTTT.

V usage is TRBV5-1 and J usage is TRBJ2-3; D is unresolved. Trimming pared 0 bases from V and 4 bases from J, leaving 6 bases between. Germline values: CDR1 SGHRS, CDR2 YFSETQ. This CDR3 spans 13 amino acids. The CDR3 DNA sequence: TGCGCCAGCAGCTTGGGGGGTCCAGATACGCAGTATTTT. Its translation: CASSLGGPDTQYF.

This chain's CDR3 is CASSPQGPEQYF. The CDR3 nucleotides read TGTGCCAGCTCGCCCCAGGGCCCCGAGCAGTACTTC. This chain links TRBV18 with TRBJ2-7, with TRBD1 as a possible D gene (5 bases). CDR3 length: 12 amino acids. With 6 bases removed from V and 6 bases from J, the gap between germline ends came to 12 bases. Germline values: CDR1 KGHSH, CDR2 LQKENI.

The V and J genes are TRBV21-1 and TRBJ2-7; the DNA was not used to check the table's D call, TRBD2. TRBV21-1 is termed a pseudogene. CDR3 length: 19 amino acids. CDR3 in amino acids: CASSKPGLAGARSSYEQYF. Written as DNA, the CDR3 is TGTGCCAGCAGCAAACCCGGACTAGCGGGAGCTCGGAGCTCCTACGAGCAGTACTTC.

This rearrangement joins TRBV2 to TRBJ1-5, with 10 bases aligning to TRBD1. Germline V gene lookup returns CDR1 SNHLY and CDR2 FYNNEI. This CDR3 is 14 amino acids long. J was trimmed by 7 bases and V by 6 bases; bases with no gene match: 6. As DNA, the CDR3 is TGTGCCAGCAGGCCAGGACAGGGGGTGCAGCCCCAGCATTTT. Residues: CASRPGQGVQPQHF.

The chain links TRBV7-2 to TRBJ2-5; D remains unclear. V was trimmed by 0 bases and J by 3 bases, leaving 11 bases between them. The CDR3 runs to 15 residues. CDR1 and CDR2 (germline): SGHTA, FQGNSA. The CDR3 nucleotides read TGTGCCAGCAGCTTAGCGATCCACGCAAAAGAGACCCAGTACTTC. It is translated as CASSLAIHAKETQYF. Full variable domain (outside the CDR3, taken from reference TRBV7-2 and TRBJ2-5): GAGVSQSPSNKVTEKGKDVELRCDPISGHTALYWYRQSLGQGLEFLIYFQGNSAPDKSGLPSDRFSAERTGGSVSTLTIQRTQQEDSAVYLCASSLAIHAKETQYFGPGTRLLVL.

The rearrangement joins TRBV6-5 to TRBJ2-7; TRBD1 agrees at 11 bases. The length of the CDR3 is 14 residues. The junction had 6 bases not matched to a gene; V was cut back by 7 bases and J by 4 bases. Looked up from germline, CDR1 is MNHEY and CDR2 is SVGAGI. CDR3 protein: CASKQGQGGYEQYF. The DNA of the CDR3 is TGTGCCAGCAAGCAGGGACAGGGGGGTTACGAGCAGTACTTC.

The rearrangement joins TRBV9 to TRBJ1-2, with D uncertain. Per germline, CDR1 SGDLS and CDR2 YYNGEE. This CDR3 spans 13 amino acids. V lost 0 bases to trimming and J lost 1 base, with 4 bases between them. The CDR3 region is CASSVDNNYGYTF. In DNA, the CDR3 is TGTGCCAGCAGCGTAGACAATAACTATGGCTACACCTTC.

In this sample, this clone turned up a few times. This chain joins TRBV7-9 and TRBJ2-1; TRBD2 agrees at 9 bases. The CDR3 is made up of 17 amino acids. V was pared by 4 bases and J by 8 bases, with 15 bases of the junction left unmatched. In germline, CDR1 is SEHNR, CDR2 FQNEAQ (reference sequence). The CDR3 is CASSSTSGLKGGDEQFF. DNA of the CDR3: TGTGCCAGCAGCTCGACTAGCGGCCTAAAGGGTGGCGATGAGCAGTTCTTC.

The chain is built from TRBV6-5 and TRBJ1-5, with D perhaps TRBD1 (6 bases). The CDR3 loop spans 13 amino acids. V gave up 6 bases and J gave up 1 base, with 7 bases separating them. Germline V gene data show CDR1 as MNHEY and CDR2 as SVGAGI. The CDR3 bases are TGTGCCAGCAGCCAGGGGAGCAATCAGCCCCAGCATTTT. Translated: CASSQGSNQPQHF.

This chain joins TRBV25-1 and TRBJ2-1, with D possibly TRBD2 on 6 matching bases. The germline CDR1 and CDR2 sequences are MGHDK and SYGVNS. CDR3 length: 16 residues. Trimming removed 3 bases at V and 5 bases at J, with 17 bases between. CDR3: CASSDPKTRTNNEQFF. The CDR3 DNA reads TGTGCCAGCAGTGATCCCAAAACGAGGACTAACAATGAGCAGTTCTTC.

This rearrangement joins TRBV29-1 to TRBJ2-5; D assignment may be TRBD1 or TRBD2 (5 bases each). The V gene's germline CDR1 is SQVTM and CDR2 ANQGSEA. This CDR3 comprises 13 residues. Trimming left V 1 base short and J 7 bases short, with 13 bases between. CDR3 protein: CSVEGGTYRTQYF. CDR3 DNA sequence: TGCAGCGTTGAAGGGGGGACCTACAGGACCCAGTACTTC.

The chain recombines TRBV7-6 with TRBJ2-5, with TRBD1 matching over 7 bases. J lost 4 bases, V lost 4 bases, and 9 bases had no gene match. The CDR3 sequence is 15 residues long. Germline CDR1 reads SGHVS; CDR2 reads FNYEAQ. Here the CDR3 DNA reads TGTGCCAGCAGCTCCCGGGACAGAGCGGCAGAGACCCAGTACTTC. It specifies CASSSRDRAAETQYF.

The chain employs TRBV7-9 and TRBJ1-4, with 11 bases fitting TRBD1. This CDR3 region has 15 residues. The junction had 3 bases not matched to a gene; V was cut back by 5 bases and J by 4 bases. CDR1 and CDR2 (germline): SEHNR, FQNEAQ (reference sequence). The CDR3 coding sequence is TGTGCCAGCAGCCCCGGGACAGGGGGTAATGAAAAACTGTTTTTT. Protein: CASSPGTGGNEKLFF.

This clone was observed a single time. The chain combines TRBV27 with TRBJ1-5, with D perhaps TRBD1 (5 bases). The CDR3 length is 16 residues. Germline V lookup: CDR1 MNHEY, CDR2 SMNVEV (reference sequence). With 5 bases removed from V and 5 bases from J, the gap between germline ends came to 19 bases. CDR3 loop: CASSPGGEDSDQPQHF. The CDR3, as DNA: TGTGCCAGCAGTCCCGGGGGGGAGGATAGTGATCAGCCCCAGCATTTT.

The J gene is TRBJ1-2, the V gene TRBV29-1, with 11 bases fitting TRBD1. V was clipped by 6 bases and J by 6 bases; unmatched bases: 3. Germline lookup yields CDR1 SQVTM and CDR2 ANQGSEA. The CDR3 spans 12 residues. The CDR3 DNA is TGCAGCGTGCGGACAGGGGGCGATGGCTACACCTTC. Its protein product is CSVRTGGDGYTF.

The chain has TRBV6-5 and TRBJ2-7; D may be TRBD1 (5 bases). V was trimmed by 5 bases and J by 2 bases, leaving 10 bases between them. There are 13 residues in the CDR3. Germline CDR1 and CDR2: MNHEY and SVGAGI. The CDR3 region has the DNA TGTGCCAGCAGTCCTAAGACAGCCTACGAGCAGTACTTC. Protein product: CASSPKTAYEQYF.

The rearrangement joins TRBV3-1 (or the pseudogene TRBV3-2) to TRBJ2-7; no firm D call. This CDR3 is 16 amino acids long. Germline CDR1 LGHDT, CDR2 YNNKEL (reference sequence). Trimming pared 2 bases from V and 1 base from J, leaving 15 bases between. This CDR3 reads CASSQSFGRWSYEQYF. CDR3 sequence (DNA): TGTGCCAGCAGCCAAAGTTTCGGCAGGTGGTCCTACGAGCAGTACTTC.

The chain has TRBV27 and TRBJ1-5; D gene unclear. V was trimmed by 6 bases and J by 3 bases, leaving 9 bases between them. This CDR3 region has 13 residues. Germline-derived CDR1 and CDR2 are MNHEY and SMNVEV (reference sequence). CDR3 DNA sequence: TGTGCCAGCAGAAAGGTCCCCAATCAGCCCCAGCATTTT. This translates into CASRKVPNQPQHF.

This clone was seen once. The V gene is TRBV10-3, the J gene TRBJ1-1; no clear D. Deletions cut 6 bases from V and 0 bases from J, with 5 bases between. The CDR3 extends over 12 amino acids. Germline loops: CDR1 ENHRY, CDR2 SYGVKD. CDR3: CAIRAVNTEAFF. CDR3 DNA: TGTGCCATCAGGGCAGTGAACACTGAAGCTTTCTTT.

The genes are TRBV4-1 and TRBJ1-4; D gene ambiguous. The CDR3 contains 16 residues. Trimming removed 1 base from V and 0 bases from J, with 9 bases in between. Germline V lookup: CDR1 MGHRA, CDR2 YSYEKL. The CDR3 DNA is TGCGCCAGCAGCCAAGGGAGGTTTACAACTAATGAAAAACTGTTTTTT. It codes for CASSQGRFTTNEKLFF.

The chain joins TRBV2 to TRBJ1-3; TRBD1 aligns across 8 bases. CDR3 length: 18 amino acids. Germline-derived CDR1 and CDR2 are SNHLY and FYNNEI. J lost 4 bases, V lost 3 bases, and 14 bases had no gene match. The CDR3 reads CASSDDAGQALRGNTIYF. The DNA of the CDR3 is TGTGCCAGCAGTGATGACGCGGGACAGGCCCTGCGGGGAAACACCATATATTTT.

This chain joins TRBV6-6 and TRBJ1-5, with a possible D match to TRBD1 (5 bases). This CDR3 spans 14 amino acids. Trimming removed 4 bases from V and 8 bases from J, with 15 bases in between. Germline V gives CDR1 MNHNY, CDR2 SVGAGI (reference sequence). The CDR3 DNA reads TGTGCCAGCAGTTTGTCGGGGGACTTTGAGCCCCAGCATTTT. Encoded protein: CASSLSGDFEPQHF.

V is TRBV25-1 and J is TRBJ1-1; D may be TRBD1 (6 bases). The CDR3 extends over 14 amino acids. V was pared by 6 bases and J by 4 bases, with 15 bases between. The germline V gene encodes CDR1 MGHDK and CDR2 SYGVNS. The CDR3, as DNA: TGTGCCAGCAGCGATCCTCGCAGGGGCACTGAAGCTTTCTTT. It is translated as CASSDPRRGTEAFF.